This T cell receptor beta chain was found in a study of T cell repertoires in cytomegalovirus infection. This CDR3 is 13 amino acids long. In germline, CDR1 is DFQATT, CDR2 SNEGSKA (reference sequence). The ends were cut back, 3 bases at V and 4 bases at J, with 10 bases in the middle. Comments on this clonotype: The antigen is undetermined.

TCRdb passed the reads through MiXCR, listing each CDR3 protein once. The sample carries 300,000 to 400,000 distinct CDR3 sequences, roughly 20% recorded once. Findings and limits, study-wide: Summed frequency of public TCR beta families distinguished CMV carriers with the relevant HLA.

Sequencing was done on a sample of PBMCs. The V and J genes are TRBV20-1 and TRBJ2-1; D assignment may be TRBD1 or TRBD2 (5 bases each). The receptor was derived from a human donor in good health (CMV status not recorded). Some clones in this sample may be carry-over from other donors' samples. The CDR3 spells CSARGDPYNEQFF. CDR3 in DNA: TGCAGTGCTAGGGGGGATCCGTACAATGAGCAGTTCTTC.